This TCR beta chain was retrieved from a study of blood T cell repertoires in COVID-19. Authors' analysis steps: Reference gene primer amplification gave nucleated cell count estimates. Sequenced by immunoSEQ multiplex PCR; TCRdb stores in-frame clones only, minus some. V and J calls and clone size follow that table, whereas D and trimming were derived from the DNA. This sample has fewer than 150,000 clones; almost 85% occur once, and the top ten carry 2.5% to 3%. The CDR3 runs 13 residues. Deletions cut 5 bases from V and 5 bases from J, with 12 bases between. Germline V CDR1 and CDR2: SGHTA, FQGTGA.

Source material: peripheral blood. The chain carries TRBV7-3 and TRBJ1-1; TRBD1 is a possible D gene (5 bases). The sequence was obtained from a man aged 45-65 years with acute or convalescent COVID-19. CDR3 bases: TGTGCCAGCAGCCCCCTGGGGGGGACTGAAGCTTTCTTT. This translates into CASSPLGGTEAFF.